The text below deals with one T cell receptor (beta chain). This specimen comes from a study of control samples from healthy donors and cancer patients. The trim removed 2 bases at V and 6 bases at J, leaving 10 bases unmatched. This CDR3 has 16 amino acids. Germline V gene sequence: CDR1 MNHNS, CDR2 SASEGT. TCRdb's table, derived via immunoSEQ multiplex PCR, lists solely in-frame clones and lacks some. Of roughly 98,000 clones in the sample, approximately 82% were seen once. The gene calls are TRBV6-1 and TRBJ2-7; TRBD2 agrees at 10 bases. Sequenced input: blood. This clonotype was sampled from a woman in her fifties or sixties in good health. The CDR3 sequence is CASSEQYLAGVTEQYF. The CDR3, as DNA: TGTGCCAGCAGTGAACAGTATCTAGCGGGAGTAACCGAGCAGTACTTC.